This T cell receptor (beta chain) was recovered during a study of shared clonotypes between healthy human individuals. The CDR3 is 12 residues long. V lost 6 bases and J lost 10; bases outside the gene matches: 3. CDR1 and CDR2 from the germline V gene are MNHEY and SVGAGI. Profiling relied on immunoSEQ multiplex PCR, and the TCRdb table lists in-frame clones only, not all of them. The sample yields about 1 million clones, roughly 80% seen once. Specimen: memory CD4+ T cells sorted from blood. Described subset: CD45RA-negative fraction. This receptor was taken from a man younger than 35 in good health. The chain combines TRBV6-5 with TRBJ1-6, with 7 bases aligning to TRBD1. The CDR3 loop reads CASRTGDSPLHF. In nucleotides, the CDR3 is TGTGCCAGCAGAACAGGGGACTCACCCCTCCACTTT.